The present TCR beta chain was sequenced within a study of TIL therapy for anti-PD-1-resistant metastatic lung cancer. V gave up 0 bases and J gave up 3 bases, with 16 bases separating them. The CDR3 totals 16 residues. CDR1 GTSNPN and CDR2 SVGIG come from the germline V gene (reference sequence). Described time point: pre-treatment sample, taken before nivolumab and TIL therapy. The libraries were made with immunoSEQ v3. The repertoire was sequenced with immunoSEQ multiplex PCR; TCRdb's copy has only in-frame clones and lacks some. Of roughly 46,000 clones listed, around 86% were seen once; the top ten hold 5%.

This TCR derives from a person aged 25-79 years with non-small cell lung cancer. The rearrangement links TRBV30 to TRBJ2-3; D is tentatively TRBD1 or TRBD2 (5 bases each). Sequencing was performed on blood, taken at baseline. The CDR3 sequence is CAWSVPTVEGTDTQYF. In DNA form, the CDR3 reads TGTGCCTGGAGTGTACCGACGGTAGAGGGGACAGATACGCAGTATTTT.